The text below deals with one T cell receptor beta chain. Its antigen is not known. This record belongs to a study of a mutant IDH1 vaccine in newly diagnosed glioma. The study, taken as a whole, reports: Changes in the top peripheral T cell clonotypes seemingly had no bearing on pseudoprogression.

Profiling relied on immunoSEQ multiplex PCR, and the TCRdb table lists in-frame clones only, not all of them. This table holds tens of thousands of clones, roughly 85% found once. Time point given: week 23, last vaccination. Each dose delivered 300 ug of mutant IDH1 20-mer peptide subcutaneously with imiquimod. Sample: PBMCs, taken from a glioma patient whose treatment included an IDH1 peptide vaccine. This receptor was taken from a woman aged 45-65 years with glioma.

The CDR3 is CSVEGQEYTEAFF. The CDR3 DNA follows: TGCAGCGTTGAGGGGCAGGAGTACACTGAAGCTTTCTTT. The V and J genes are TRBV29-1 and TRBJ1-1, with D maybe TRBD1 (5 bases). CDR3 size: 13 residues. With 3 bases removed from V and 3 bases from J, the gap between germline ends came to 11 bases. CDR1 is SQVTM, CDR2 ANQGSEA, per germline.